This TCR beta chain was identified during a study of identical twins. With respect to this clonotype: Its antigen is unidentified.

V was trimmed by 1 base and J by 0 bases, leaving 12 bases between them. The CDR3 loop spans 16 amino acids. Germline CDR1 reads DFQATT; CDR2 reads SNEGSKA (reference sequence). General study results and limits: Invariant T cells like MAIT and iNKT could partly confound the zero-insertion analyses.

TCRdb re-called the 5' RACE reads through MiXCR, storing one row per CDR3 protein. The table shows approximately 230,000 distinct CDR3 sequences, with 6.5% occurring only once. This same sample was also taken into another study, of T cells expressing NK-cell markers. That report adds: Repertoire data for TCR beta were derived from sorted T cells (CD3+CD56+NKG2C+, CD3+CD56+NKG2C- and CD3+CD56-NKG2C+). Among the eight sequenced donors, seven tested HCMV-seropositive and one tested seronegative.

This TCR was sampled from a woman younger than 35 in good health. V usage is TRBV20-1 and J usage is TRBJ2-2, with no clear D. Sequencing was performed on CD8+ T cells sorted from blood. The CDR3 DNA sequence: TGCAGTGCTAGAGCTCTGGGTACAGCGAACACCGGGGAGCTGTTTTTT. Protein: CSARALGTANTGELFF.